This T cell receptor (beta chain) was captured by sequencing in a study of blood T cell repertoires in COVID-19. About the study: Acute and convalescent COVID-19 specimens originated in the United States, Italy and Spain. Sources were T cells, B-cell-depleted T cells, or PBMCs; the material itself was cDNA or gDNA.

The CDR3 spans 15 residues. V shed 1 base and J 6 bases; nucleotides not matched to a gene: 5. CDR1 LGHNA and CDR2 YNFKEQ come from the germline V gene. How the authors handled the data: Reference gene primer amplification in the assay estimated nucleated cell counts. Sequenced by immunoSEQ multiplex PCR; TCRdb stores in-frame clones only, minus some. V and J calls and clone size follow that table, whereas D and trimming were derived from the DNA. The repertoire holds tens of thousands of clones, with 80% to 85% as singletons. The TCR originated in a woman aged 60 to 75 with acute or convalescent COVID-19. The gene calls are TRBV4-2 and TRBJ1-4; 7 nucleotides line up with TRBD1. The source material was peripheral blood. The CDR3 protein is CASSQVGQGDEKLFF. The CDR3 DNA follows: TGTGCCAGCAGCCAAGTGGGGCAGGGGGATGAAAAACTGTTTTTT.